The text below deals with one T cell receptor (beta chain). This sample is drawn from a study of T cell responses to AZD1222 COVID-19 vaccine. Assay used: immunoSEQ multiplex PCR; TCRdb lists only in-frame clones, some missing. Of some 86,000 clones detected, approximately 90% appear once; the ten largest clones hold about 5%. The CDR3 has 15 residues. Trimming removed 7 bases from V and 0 bases from J, with 13 bases in between. Germline V CDR1 and CDR2: MDHEN, SYDVKM. The receptor was isolated from an adult who received the AZD1222 COVID-19 vaccine. The rearrangement joins TRBV28 to TRBJ2-1; D uncertain. The sample here was peripheral blood, taken 28 days after the second AZD1222 dose. The CDR3 region is CASIASDGSYNEQFF. CDR3 sequence (DNA): TGTGCCAGCATCGCCTCGGACGGCTCCTACAATGAGCAGTTCTTC. Full variable domain (missing parts from reference TRBV28 and TRBJ2-1): DVKVTQSSRYLVKRTGEKVFLECVQDMDHENMFWYRQDPGLGLRLIYFSYDVKMKEKGDIPEGYSVSREKKERFSLILESASTNQTSMYLCASIASDGSYNEQFFGPGTRLTVL.